The source of this T cell receptor (beta chain) is a study of cytomegalovirus exposure and HLA in healthy donors (dated by TCRdb to 2015 to 2018). Background on the whole study: An earlier analysis of some 550 of the donors reported 250 to 350 Gb of sequence data and about 100 million unique TCR beta sequences from 150 million to 200 million T cells. An early release that covered fewer than 750 HLA-typed donors contained approximately 300 gigabases of sequencing data and about 93 million unique TCR sequences. Among the roughly 400 genotyped donors, about 83% belonged to the genetic ancestry cluster associated with self-reported Caucasian donors. The study aimed to test whether cataloging public T cell receptors could reveal signatures of past pathogen exposure. The T cell repertoires of around 670 subjects were profiled by immunosequencing and related to cytomegalovirus serostatus. Besides the first cohort of approximately 710 subjects, a separate validation cohort made up of over 95 different subjects was used. To predict cytomegalovirus infection status, the study brought together high-throughput TCR immunosequencing, statistical association of individual TCRs with disease status, and machine learning. A later analysis re-analyzed previously published TCR beta repertoires from about 600 donors and added high-resolution HLA genotyping to study TCR occurrence patterns. Rather than drawing on any new phenotypic data, the later analysis identified candidate immune exposures from TCR beta sequences and the way those sequences occurred across donors. An earlier analysis of some 500 of the donors applied high-throughput TCR beta sequencing to assess whether each TCR beta V gene segment acted as functional or pseudogenic. Donor age, sex, ethnicity and CMV serostatus were compiled together with the repertoire data. In a later genetic analysis, genome-wide SNP genotypes for about three fifths of the roughly 670 donors were used, and that subset was treated as a discovery cohort. All discovery cohort repertoires had been generated on a single sequencing platform. HLA typing covered class I and class II loci at four-digit resolution. Typing coverage varied by locus: about 629-630 donors for A, B, C, DRB1 and DQB1; approximately 500 for DQA1; about 600 for DPA1; 400 to 480 for DPB1. Roughly 5 DR-DQ haplotypes were treated as single units for association and clustering because of strong linkage in the cohort. Among 300 to 450 genotyped donors of the cohort, an average of about 240,000 unique TCR beta nucleotide sequences were sequenced per donor, about a sixth of them non-productive. General conclusions and limits of the study: A cluster of highly shared sequence variants was judged likely to be a technical artifact of the sequencing pipeline. In a later genetic analysis, a missense DCLRE1C variant was associated with V-gene and J-gene trimming of TCR beta chains, and the association was replicated in an independent cohort. The study listed approximately 150 TCR beta chains as associated with cytomegalovirus. Three of the identified cytomegalovirus-associated TCR beta chains were confirmed in vitro to be specific for cytomegalovirus antigens. Assigning TCR associations to individual alleles was difficult when HLA alleles, especially DR and DQ, strongly co-occurred. Most CMV-associated TCR beta chains appeared to be HLA-restricted in a later analysis, and the HLA associations seemed to be driven largely by CMV exposure. A further reported finding was that TCR beta sequences accurately predicted the HLA-A and HLA-B alleles for most subjects in the first cohort. Sequencing depth was assumed to be roughly uniform across donors in the presence/absence analyses, though that assumption may not hold. The authors suggested that the approach could potentially be generalized to other disease states and immunological phenotypes. In a later analysis, the rate of TCR association differed among HLA loci, with DRB1 alleles having the most associated TCRs and HLA-C alleles having the fewest. Broadly in line with IMGT annotations, most TCR beta V segments showed up in productive rearrangements about 90% or about 30% of the time in an earlier analysis of around 550 of the donors. The 87-base-pair reads could not distinguish some IMGT-functional V segments, including TRBV6-2 and TRBV6-3, so those segments were excluded. Compared with equally common non-associated chains, HLA-associated TCR beta chains in a later analysis were more clonally expanded and had lower generation probabilities. Linkage disequilibrium might explain the correlated functional status among segregating V segments, but an unknown experimental factor could not be ruled out. The classifier was reported to diagnose cytomegalovirus status with high specificity and sensitivity in both the original cohort and the validation cohort. Because some donors lacked HLA typing at each locus, the association tests relied only on the typed subset. Compared with the roughly 700-donor mean, donors in an Asian-associated ancestry cluster had fewer N-insertions in productive TCRs, according to a later genetic analysis. According to a later analysis, parvovirus B19, influenza, CMV and Epstein-Barr virus appeared linked to several top co-occurrence clusters. Most TCR sequences were seen in very few donors, while some public TCRs were found in many individuals. In this cohort, only TCR beta chains were sequenced, and detectable features were limited by the absence of alpha or paired-chain data. CMV serostatus was the only immune exposure information available for the cohort. Specific HLA alleles were associated with 16,951 TCR beta sequences at a false discovery rate of 0.05 in a later analysis. The earlier analysis of nearly 600 of the donors excluded about 16 rarely observed V segments, including chromosome 9 orphons, because counts were too low.

The library was built by means of the immunoSEQ multiplex PCR assay. For the multiplex PCR, a mixture combining 60 forward primers for TCR Vbeta segments and 13 reverse primers for TCR Jbeta segments was used. The CDR3 region of rearranged TCR beta genes was amplified from genomic DNA by a multiplex PCR assay. On the Illumina HiSeq System, the amplified TCR beta libraries were sequenced as 87-base-pair reads. Concerning the study's data processing: A later analysis counted about 80 million unique TCR beta chains across the 600 to 850 repertoires, and roughly 10 million of these chains were shared by at least two donors. To remove PCR and sequencing errors, raw reads were error-corrected and collapsed into unique sequences using a nearest-neighbor algorithm that merged closely related sequences. V, D and J gene segments were assigned by aligning CDR3 sequences to IMGT reference sequences. For a sequence to be retained, at least a six-nucleotide match to both a V gene segment and a J gene segment was required. Rearrangements were classified as productive when the CDR3 lacked stop codons and remained in frame with V and J, and all other rearrangements were classified as non-productive. CDR3 was defined according to IMGT convention as the region running from the second conserved V-encoded cysteine to the conserved J-encoded phenylalanine. In an earlier analysis of around 600 of the donors, sequences lacking an unambiguous match to a single V gene segment were excluded. An earlier analysis of fewer than 750 of the donors called V segments functional above 56.7% productive rearrangements and segregating when the between-donor standard deviation exceeded 5%. A statistical classification framework was built to diagnose cytomegalovirus status from the catalog of TCR beta chain sequences. A later analysis assigned V and J genes by comparing TCR nucleotide sequences with IMGT/GENE-DB human TR gene sequences. A later analysis assigned CDR3 sequences and most-parsimonious VDJ recombination scenarios with the TCRdist pipeline. A later analysis defined each TCR beta chain by its CDR3 amino acid sequence plus V-gene family, and excluded reads lacking a unique V-gene family. As a way to deal with suspected cross-contamination and a sequencing artifact, a later analysis dropped 450 to 700 nucleotide sequences that were highly shared and had low generation probability. In a later analysis, a clonal expansion index was calculated for each public chain from normalized within-repertoire ranks of inferred template counts. In a later analysis, generation probabilities were computed with a VDJ recombination model fitted to out-of-frame rearrangements, and the resulting probabilities were checked against IGoR. In a later analysis, TCR-TCR, TCR-HLA and TCR-CMV co-occurrence was scored with hypergeometric tests, and a repertoire-size bias correction was applied to TCR pairs. In a later analysis, false discovery rates were estimated by permuting HLA or CMV assignments 20 times. In a later analysis, co-occurring TCRs were grouped using DBSCAN, and TCRdist sequence similarity was added for clustering within HLA-allele-positive subsets. Co-occurrence clustering excluded repertoires with fewer than 30,000 or more than 120,000 public chains, plus five with anomalous nucleotide sharing. This immuneACCESS table, as held by TCRdb, lists in-frame sequences with V and J called but not all clones. Of the missing ones, under half trace to an unresolved V gene in checked studies; the others have no known cause. V, J and clone size are those of that table, while D and trimming were read from the DNA. The sample table holds about 200,000 clones, of which around 80% were seen once. The ten largest clones represent 1.5% to 2% of the sample.

Of note for this clone: The antigen this receptor binds is unknown. No base-level quality is on record; no much larger clone is a single base apart.

The cohort was made up of approximately 670 healthy bone marrow donors. At the time of sampling, all cohort members were nominally healthy, though unrecorded immune exposures were likely present. The donor was CMV seronegative and was included in the group of several hundred seronegative cohort members. A peripheral blood sample was provided by each donor, and peripheral blood mononuclear cells were used for TCR beta sequencing. The Qiagen DNeasy Blood Extraction Kit was used to extract genomic DNA from the blood cell samples. V was cut back by 1 base and J by 7 bases, leaving a gap of 8 bases between them. The CDR3 runs 13 amino acids, cysteine and phenylalanine included. Only the CDR3 region is kept as DNA, spanning 39 bases read in frame from base 1. CDR1 and CDR2 are drawn from the germline V gene: SGHTA, FQGNSA.

Sequenced input: PBMCs. This receptor chain uses TRBV7-2 and TRBJ2-1; 5 matching bases give a weak D call of TRBD1. The clonotype was recovered from a man aged 18 to 29 in good health and CMV-seronegative. CDR3 reads: CASSLDRLNEQFF. The nucleotide sequence reads TGTGCCAGCAGCTTAGACAGGCTAAATGAGCAGTTCTTC.